The rows below give T cell receptor beta chains drawn from one sample of a study of blood T cell repertoires in COVID-19. Profiled with immunoSEQ multiplex PCR; TCRdb holds only in-frame clones, not every one. The repertoire holds about 240,000 clones, with approximately 90% as singletons. Material for sequencing was PBMCs or T cells enriched from blood (not recorded which). The receptors stem from a woman in her twenties or thirties who had recovered from COVID-19. The CDR3 runs from the conserved cysteine through the conserved F or W. Fields, in order: J gene, D gene, V gene, CDR3 length, CDR3 protein. The D gene is left open where the match is weak.

j_call: TRBJ1-5; d_call: NA; v_call: TRBV25-1; cdr3_length: 12; cdr3_aa: CASRDGDQPQHF
j_call: TRBJ1-5; d_call: TRBD1; v_call: TRBV7-8; cdr3_length: 15; cdr3_aa: CASSLNRGSDQPQHF
j_call: TRBJ2-7; d_call: TRBD1; v_call: TRBV7-2; cdr3_length: 14; cdr3_aa: CASSSGTGLYEQYF
j_call: TRBJ2-1; d_call: NA; v_call: TRBV7-8; cdr3_length: 12; cdr3_aa: CASSGRHNEQFF
j_call: TRBJ2-1; d_call: TRBD2; v_call: TRBV3-1/TRBV3-2; cdr3_length: 19; cdr3_aa: CASSPGLVLVAGYYNEQFF
j_call: TRBJ2-7; d_call: NA; v_call: TRBV5-6; cdr3_length: 15; cdr3_aa: CASSPRRAGIHEQYF
j_call: TRBJ1-2; d_call: TRBD1; v_call: TRBV5-1; cdr3_length: 14; cdr3_aa: CASSLAQGQGGYTF
j_call: TRBJ2-1; d_call: TRBD2; v_call: TRBV5-1; cdr3_length: 16; cdr3_aa: CASSSPRLAGINEQFF
j_call: TRBJ1-1; d_call: TRBD1; v_call: TRBV19; cdr3_length: 14; cdr3_aa: CASKETGRITEAFF
j_call: TRBJ2-3; d_call: NA; v_call: TRBV3-1/TRBV3-2; cdr3_length: 13; cdr3_aa: CASSQSGSDTQYF
j_call: TRBJ1-1; d_call: NA; v_call: TRBV6-2/TRBV6-3; cdr3_length: 13; cdr3_aa: CASSYYQISEAFF
j_call: TRBJ1-3; d_call: NA; v_call: TRBV7-9; cdr3_length: 15; cdr3_aa: CASSVQDYSGNTIYF
j_call: TRBJ1-5; d_call: NA; v_call: TRBV20-1; cdr3_length: 12; cdr3_aa: CSASIGGQPQHF
j_call: TRBJ2-1; d_call: NA; v_call: TRBV4-3; cdr3_length: 16; cdr3_aa: CASSQGSLWEHNEQFF
j_call: TRBJ1-1; d_call: NA; v_call: TRBV2; cdr3_length: 13; cdr3_aa: CASREQQNTEAFF
j_call: TRBJ1-1; d_call: NA; v_call: TRBV2; cdr3_length: 11; cdr3_aa: CASRSTGRAFF
j_call: TRBJ1-6; d_call: TRBD1; v_call: TRBV28; cdr3_length: 14; cdr3_aa: CASLTGTGLSPLHF
j_call: TRBJ2-7; d_call: TRBD2; v_call: TRBV4-3; cdr3_length: 17; cdr3_aa: CASSQEGASGFAYEQYF
j_call: TRBJ2-7; d_call: TRBD1; v_call: TRBV5-1; cdr3_length: 14; cdr3_aa: CASSSGQGGSEQYF
j_call: TRBJ2-2; d_call: NA; v_call: TRBV11-3; cdr3_length: 15; cdr3_aa: CASSLGGRITGELFF
j_call: TRBJ2-2; d_call: TRBD2; v_call: TRBV9; cdr3_length: 16; cdr3_aa: CASTPSSGRAPGELFF
j_call: TRBJ1-6; d_call: NA; v_call: TRBV10-3; cdr3_length: 14; cdr3_aa: CAIRGGADNSPLHF
j_call: TRBJ1-1; d_call: NA; v_call: TRBV28; cdr3_length: 15; cdr3_aa: CASSFGGRGHTEAFF
j_call: TRBJ1-6; d_call: TRBD1; v_call: TRBV2; cdr3_length: 15; cdr3_aa: CASSLDRGLKSPLHF
j_call: TRBJ1-2; d_call: NA; v_call: TRBV28; cdr3_length: 12; cdr3_aa: CASSLYSDGYTF
j_call: TRBJ1-1; d_call: NA; v_call: TRBV7-2; cdr3_length: 13; cdr3_aa: CASSLSHRAPAFF
j_call: TRBJ1-4; d_call: NA; v_call: TRBV7-9; cdr3_length: 15; cdr3_aa: CASSLRTVVQEKLFF
j_call: TRBJ1-4; d_call: NA; v_call: TRBV7-8; cdr3_length: 17; cdr3_aa: CASSSLQGPPTNEKLFF
j_call: TRBJ1-1; d_call: NA; v_call: TRBV28; cdr3_length: 15; cdr3_aa: CASSLSVGAYTEAFF
j_call: TRBJ2-5; d_call: TRBD2; v_call: TRBV11-1; cdr3_length: 16; cdr3_aa: CASSLEVAGTQETQYF
j_call: TRBJ2-2; d_call: TRBD1; v_call: TRBV7-6; cdr3_length: 17; cdr3_aa: CASSLRPGQGGTGELFF